The entry below describes one TCR beta chain. With approximately 200,000 irradiated, violet-dye-labeled stimulator cells, approximately 200,000 CFSE-labeled responder cells were plated. Post-reaction, proliferating CD3+CD4+ and CD3+CD8+ responders (CFSE-low) were sorted. With 6 bases clipped from V and 3 bases from J, the junction kept 5 bases outside the gene matches. CDR3 length: 14 amino acids. Germline CDR1 reads MDHEN; CDR2 reads SYDVKM. The sample is drawn from a study of graft-versus-host responses after intestinal transplantation. Study at large: The recipients all started with anti-thymocyte globulin induction and then took tacrolimus and steroids for 3 to 4 years.

The repertoire was sequenced with immunoSEQ multiplex PCR; TCRdb's copy has only in-frame clones and lacks some. The sample contains 3,500 to 4,000 clones, around 43% of which appear only once. Study-level findings and limits: Allografts of one patient group, those with graft-donor T cell macrochimerism, had high graft-versus-host to host-versus-graft clonal ratios. Recipient bone marrow held GvH clones, some seen earlier in ileum or blood.

The chain links TRBV28 to TRBJ2-1; 7 bases map to TRBD1. Material: alloreactive CD8+ T cells from a mixed lymphocyte reaction culture, obtained before transplantation. The subset here: CFSE-low proliferating T cells sorted from roughly six-day pre-transplant mixed lymphocyte reaction (GvH or HvG direction). This receptor was obtained from a human patient who was an organ donor for intestinal transplantation. CDR3 loop: CASRRGPNYNEQFF. The CDR3 region has the DNA TGTGCCAGCAGAAGGGGGCCTAACTACAATGAGCAGTTCTTC. The full variable domain, its missing parts supplied by reference TRBV28 and TRBJ2-1, is DVKVTQSSRYLVKRTGEKVFLECVQDMDHENMFWYRQDPGLGLRLIYFSYDVKMKEKGDIPEGYSVSREKKERFSLILESASTNQTSMYLCASRRGPNYNEQFFGPGTRLTVL.